Presented here are 2 T cell receptor beta chains from one specimen sequenced in a study of blood T cell repertoires in COVID-19. Measured with immunoSEQ multiplex PCR; TCRdb has only the in-frame clones, and not every one. The table shows 300,000 to 400,000 clones, with around 90% occurring only once. Sequenced: PBMCs or T cells enriched from blood (not recorded which). These receptors were collected from a man aged 30 to 45 who had recovered from COVID-19.

This rearrangement joins TRBV2 to TRBJ1-1; 8 positions agree with TRBD1. J was trimmed by 8 bases and V by 7 bases; bases with no gene match: 3. Germline lookup yields CDR1 SNHLY and CDR2 FYNNEI. This CDR3 is 11 amino acids long. This chain's CDR3 is CASKGQVEAFF. CDR3 in DNA: TGTGCCAGCAAGGGACAGGTGGAAGCTTTCTTT.

V is TRBV2 and J is TRBJ2-3; 8 bases fit TRBD2. Germline V lookup: CDR1 SNHLY, CDR2 FYNNEI. This CDR3 region has 15 residues. The V gene end was trimmed by 6 bases and the J gene end by 3 bases; junction bases not matched to a gene: 8. Here the CDR3 DNA reads TGTGCCAGCAGGCTAGCGGGCTACGGGACAGATACGCAGTATTTT. This gives the protein CASRLAGYGTDTQYF.